This T cell receptor beta chain was identified during a study of blood T cell repertoires in COVID-19. Authors' processing steps: Estimation of nucleated cell counts relied on the amplification of reference gene primers. Produced via immunoSEQ multiplex PCR; TCRdb's table is partial and in-frame only. The V and J calls and the clone size are those of that table, but D and trimming were determined from the DNA. The sample contains approximately 300,000 clones, 85% to 95% of which appear only once. Study members were between about 18 and 100 years old and lived in approximately 25 US regions. Participants had their cohort set by participant-reported clinical history. Trimming cost V 4 bases and J 3 bases; bases outside gene matches: 11. Germline V gene lookup returns CDR1 SGHDT and CDR2 YYEEEE. The CDR3 sequence is 16 residues long.

The receptor was isolated from a woman aged 25 to 39 who had been exposed to COVID-19. The chain recombines TRBV5-6 with TRBJ2-7, with 9 bases that match TRBD1. Sequencing was performed on PBMCs or T cells enriched from blood (not recorded which). The CDR3 reads CASSASGNRGLYEQYF. The DNA for the CDR3 is TGTGCCAGCAGCGCCTCCGGGAACAGGGGGCTCTACGAGCAGTACTTC.